This T cell receptor (beta chain) emerged from a study of blood T cell repertoires in COVID-19. With 2 bases clipped from V and 2 bases from J, the junction kept 1 base outside the gene matches. The germline gives CDR1 SGDLS, CDR2 YYNGEE. The CDR3 length is 15 residues. All enrollees were roughly 18 to 89 years old and from approximately 25 US areas. Before being deemed recovered, Cohort 3 donors had two negative PCRs, clearance, or symptom resolution. Measured with immunoSEQ multiplex PCR; TCRdb has only the in-frame clones, and not every one. The sample holds some 430,000 clones, around 91% seen once.

This rearrangement joins TRBV9 to TRBJ1-3; 10 bases agree with TRBD1. Sample: PBMCs or T cells enriched from blood (not recorded which). The sequence was obtained from a man aged 18 to 29 who had recovered from COVID-19. The CDR3 DNA reads TGTGCCAGCAGCGTTGGGACAGGGGCTGGAAACACCATATATTTT. This sequence encodes CASSVGTGAGNTIYF.